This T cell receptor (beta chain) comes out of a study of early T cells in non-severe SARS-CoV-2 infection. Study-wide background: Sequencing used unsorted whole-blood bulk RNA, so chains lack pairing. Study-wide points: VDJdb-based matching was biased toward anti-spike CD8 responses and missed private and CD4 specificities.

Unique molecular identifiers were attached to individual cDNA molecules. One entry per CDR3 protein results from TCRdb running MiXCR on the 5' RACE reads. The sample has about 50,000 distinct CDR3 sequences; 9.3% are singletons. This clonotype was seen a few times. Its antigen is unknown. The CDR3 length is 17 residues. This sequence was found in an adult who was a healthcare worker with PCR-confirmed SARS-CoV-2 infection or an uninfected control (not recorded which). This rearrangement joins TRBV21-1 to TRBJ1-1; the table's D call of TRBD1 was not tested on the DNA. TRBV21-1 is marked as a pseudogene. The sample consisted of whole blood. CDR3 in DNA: TGTGCCAGCAGCCAACCCTCAGGCGGGGGCAGGGACACTGAAGCTTTCTTT. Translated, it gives CASSQPSGGGRDTEAFF.